This TCR beta chain is drawn from a study of T cell responses to AZD1222 COVID-19 vaccine. The table lists this clone with many counts. Its specificity is unknown. Generated by immunoSEQ multiplex PCR, the TCRdb table keeps only in-frame clones and is missing some. The table lists approximately 150,000 clones, around 84% of them singletons, with approximately 5.4% in the top ten. General study points: Most donors were white British, females outnumbered males, and clonal diversity was possibly underestimated.

The CDR3 is made up of 14 amino acids. The ends were cut back, 5 bases at V and 2 bases at J, with 12 bases in the middle. Germline assignment: CDR1 MNHNY and CDR2 SVGAGI (reference sequence). The receptor was derived from an adult who received the AZD1222 COVID-19 vaccine. The chain joins TRBV6-6 to TRBJ1-2; possible D gene TRBD1, 5 bases. The input for sequencing was peripheral blood, taken 28 days after the second AZD1222 dose. CDR3 amino acids: CASSQVTVNYGYTF. Written as DNA, the CDR3 is TGTGCCAGCAGTCAAGTGACAGTAAACTATGGCTACACCTTC.